This TCR beta chain was retrieved from a study of spatial heterogeneity in lung cancer. Study-level findings and limits: Expanded tumor TCRs that were ubiquitous appeared in blood more at resection than follow-up.

Noted time point: blood at routine non-recurrence follow-up after resection. No cell sorting; template was whole RNA from tumor, lung tissue or PBMC. The trim removed 3 bases at V and 0 bases at J, leaving 7 bases unmatched. Per germline, CDR1 SGHAT and CDR2 FQNNGV. The CDR3 covers 17 residues. As to this clonotype: Antigen unknown.

Unique molecular identifiers, one per molecule, were present on every TCR cDNA molecule. MiXCR, applied by TCRdb to the 5' RACE reads, yields one record per CDR3 protein. Of about 36,000 distinct CDR3 sequences listed, approximately 8% are singletons. V and J are TRBV11-2 and TRBJ1-2; 10 bases fit TRBD1. The clonotype originates from a male donor with early-stage non-small cell lung cancer. Sequencing used PBMCs, obtained at follow-up. This CDR3 is CASSLGQGTLANYGYTF. CDR3 coding DNA: TGTGCCAGCAGCTTGGGACAGGGGACCCTAGCTAACTATGGCTACACCTTC. The full variable domain, completed using reference TRBV11-2 and TRBJ1-2, is EAGVAQSPRYKIIEKRQSVAFWCNPISGHATLYWYQQILGQGPKLLIQFQNNGVVDDSQLPKDRFSAERLKGVDSTLKIQPAKLEDSAVYLCASSLGQGTLANYGYTFGSGTRLTVV.